This passage covers 24 T cell receptor beta chains from one sample sequenced in a study of blood T cell repertoires in COVID-19. Libraries were prepared by immunoSEQ multiplex PCR; TCRdb keeps only in-frame clonotypes and omits some of them. This table holds about 160,000 clones, 85% found once. What was sequenced was peripheral blood. The receptors shown here come from a human donor with acute or convalescent COVID-19. The donor label of this sample is uncertain.

The DNA of the CDR3 is TGTGCCAGCGGAAAAGGGACAGATCGTTATAATTCACCCCTCCACTTT. Protein sequence: CASGKGTDRYNSPLHF. The rearrangement links TRBV14 to TRBJ1-6; 7 bases fit TRBD1. CDR3 size: 16 residues. V shed 8 bases, J shed 4 bases, and the junction held 11 bases outside the gene matches. Looked up from germline, CDR1 is SGHDN and CDR2 is FVKESK.

This clone was counted once. The chain employs TRBV5-1 and TRBJ1-2; possible D gene TRBD1, 5 bases. V was shortened by 0 bases and J by 2 bases, with 8 bases between the two germline ends. The CDR3 loop spans 14 amino acids. Per the germline V gene, CDR1 is SGHRS and CDR2 is YFSETQ. The CDR3 sequence is CASSLDSGNYGYTF. CDR3 coding DNA: TGCGCCAGCAGCTTGGACTCAGGGAACTATGGCTACACCTTC.

The chain links TRBV4-2 to TRBJ2-1; 16 positions agree with TRBD2. The ends lost 0 bases at V and 4 bases at J; junction bases unmatched: 9. The V gene's germline CDR1 is LGHNA and CDR2 YNFKEQ. This CDR3 has 20 residues. As DNA, the CDR3 is TGTGCCAGCAGCCAAGATCTGGGACTAGCGGGGGGGCTACCATACAATGAGCAGTTCTTC. Translation: CASSQDLGLAGGLPYNEQFF.

The chain couples TRBV9 to TRBJ2-2; possibly TRBD2 for D (6 bases). Deletions cut 0 bases from V and 2 bases from J, with 11 bases between. This CDR3 contains 16 residues. Germline V lookup: CDR1 SGDLS, CDR2 YYNGEE. The CDR3 bases are TGTGCCAGCAGCGTAGTTTCCGGGACTAACACCGGGGAGCTGTTTTTT. Translated: CASSVVSGTNTGELFF.

This clone appeared a single time. The V call is TRBV28, the J call TRBJ1-2; 9 bases map to TRBD1. Germline lookup yields CDR1 MDHEN and CDR2 SYDVKM. The CDR3 runs to 16 residues. V shed 4 bases, J shed 4 bases, and the junction held 10 bases outside the gene matches. CDR3 loop: CASSSTTGGGSYGYTF. The CDR3 nucleotides read TGTGCCAGCAGTTCGACTACAGGGGGCGGTAGCTATGGCTACACCTTC.

The V gene is TRBV5-1, the J gene TRBJ1-6; D possibly corresponds to TRBD1 (5 bases). Trimming left V 0 bases short and J 9 bases short, with 10 bases between. The CDR3 runs to 14 residues. Germline V gene sequence: CDR1 SGHRS, CDR2 YFSETQ. CDR3 bases: TGCGCCAGCAGCTTGGCCGGGGGTTCTTCACCCCTCCACTTT. Protein product: CASSLAGGSSPLHF.

The V call is TRBV7-9, the J call TRBJ1-6; D is perhaps TRBD1 (6 bases). Trimming took 3 bases from V and 6 from J, leaving 18 bases between them. CDR1 is SEHNR, CDR2 FQNEAQ, per germline (reference sequence). The CDR3 is made up of 17 amino acids. The CDR3 nucleotides are TGTGCCAGCAGCTTCGTCGCAGGGGAAAAGATTAATTCACCCCTCCACTTT. It specifies CASSFVAGEKINSPLHF. Complete variable domain (other parts from reference TRBV7-9 and TRBJ1-6): DTGVSQNPRHKITKRGQNVTFRCDPISEHNRLYWYRQTLGQGPEFLTYFQNEAQLEKSRLLSDRFSAERPKGSFSTLEIQRTEQGDSAMYLCASSFVAGEKINSPLHFGNGTRLTVT.

This sequence joins TRBV5-1 and TRBJ2-3, with 14 bases identical to TRBD2. With V trimmed by 3 bases and J by 4 bases, 4 bases remained unmatched. The CDR3 length is 16 residues. Looked up from germline, CDR1 is SGHRS and CDR2 is YFSETQ. In DNA, the CDR3 is TGCGCCAGCAGCTCGTGGACTAGCGGGGGGTCAGATACGCAGTATTTT. Translating gives CASSSWTSGGSDTQYF.

This chain uses TRBV10-3 with TRBJ1-4, with D maybe TRBD1 (6 bases). Germline V gives CDR1 ENHRY, CDR2 SYGVKD. This CDR3 comprises 15 residues. V lost 0 bases and J lost 8, with 13 bases in between. CDR3 sequence: CAISESGTGKEKLFF. The CDR3 DNA is TGTGCCATCAGTGAGTCTGGCACAGGGAAAGAAAAACTGTTTTTT.

This clone showed up just once. The chain combines TRBV6-5 with TRBJ2-5, with D maybe TRBD1 (5 bases). Trimming took 5 bases from V and 5 from J, leaving 15 bases between them. CDR3 length: 14 amino acids. The germline V gene encodes CDR1 MNHEY and CDR2 SVGAGI. As DNA, the CDR3 is TGTGCCAGCAGTCGTGCAGGGTGGCGGGAGACCCAGTACTTC. This gives the protein CASSRAGWRETQYF.

The genes are TRBV18 and TRBJ2-1; perhaps TRBD1 as D (5 bases). CDR1 is KGHSH, CDR2 LQKENI, per germline. V was cut by 3 bases and J by 0 bases, with 9 bases left in between. This CDR3 is built from 15 residues. The CDR3 protein is CASSPGHRSYNEQFF. The CDR3 DNA reads as TGTGCCAGCTCACCTGGACACCGCTCCTACAATGAGCAGTTCTTC.

The chain is built from TRBV15 and TRBJ1-2; tentative D call: TRBD1 (6 bases). Germline CDR1 reads LNHNV; CDR2 reads YYDKDF (reference sequence). CDR3 length: 14 amino acids. With 1 base removed from V and 5 bases from J, the gap between germline ends came to 11 bases. The DNA of the CDR3 is TGTGCCACCAGCAGAGTCAAAGGGGGATATGGCTACACCTTC. Amino acids: CATSRVKGGYGYTF. Based on the CDR3 plus reference TRBV15 and TRBJ1-2, the full variable domain is DAMVIQNPRYQVTQFGKPVTLSCSQTLNHNVMYWYQQKSSQAPKLLFHYYDKDFNNEADTPDNFQSRRPNTSFCFLDIRSPGLGDTAMYLCATSRVKGGYGYTFGSGTRLTVV.

The CDR3, as DNA: TGTGCCAGTAGTATGGGGGGACTCAACTATGGCTACACCTTC. Residues: CASSMGGLNYGYTF. The V gene is TRBV19, the J gene TRBJ1-2; a weak D match, TRBD1 (5 bases). Trimming left V 3 bases short and J 2 bases short, with 10 bases between. CDR3 length: 14 residues. Germline V gene data show CDR1 as LNHDA and CDR2 as SQIVND (reference sequence).

The chain combines TRBV3-1 (or the pseudogene TRBV3-2) with TRBJ1-4; the D gene is possibly TRBD1 (5 bases). Looked up from germline, CDR1 is LGHDT and CDR2 is YNNKEL (reference sequence). Trimming shortened V by 4 bases and J by 5 bases, and 8 bases separated the two germline ends. The CDR3 runs 13 residues. The DNA for the CDR3 is TGTGCCAGCAGCCCACAGGTGAATGAAAAACTGTTTTTT. It specifies CASSPQVNEKLFF.

V usage is TRBV18 and J usage is TRBJ2-2; 8 bases map to TRBD1. The germline V gene encodes CDR1 KGHSH and CDR2 LQKENI. The CDR3 is 17 amino acids. V trimming: 1 base; J trimming: 4 bases; junction bases outside the gene matches: 8. The CDR3 nucleotides read TGTGCCAGCTCACCACGGCCGCAGGGGGCGGGCACCGGGGAGCTGTTTTTT. It translates to CASSPRPQGAGTGELFF.

The genes are TRBV7-6 and TRBJ2-2, with unresolved D. The CDR3 is 13 amino acids. V was clipped by 6 bases and J by 6 bases, with 11 bases between them. The germline gives CDR1 SGHVS, CDR2 FNYEAQ. CDR3 bases: TGTGCCAGCAGTTCGCAGCGAGCCGGGGAGCTGTTTTTT. Its protein product is CASSSQRAGELFF.

The gene calls are TRBV7-9 and TRBJ1-1, with D perhaps matching TRBD1 (6 bases). The CDR3 sequence is 15 residues long. The V gene lost 4 bases and the J gene lost 4 bases, with 16 bases spanning the gap. Germline V gene sequence: CDR1 SEHNR, CDR2 FQNEAQ (reference sequence). CDR3 sequence (DNA): TGTGCCAGCAGCTCCCCCCGACAGGTGGGCACTGAAGCTTTCTTT. Its translation is CASSSPRQVGTEAFF.

The chain carries TRBV7-2 and TRBJ1-5; D remains unclear. Trimming stripped 1 base from V and 7 bases from J, with 8 bases between. CDR1 and CDR2 (germline): SGHTA, FQGNSA. The CDR3 is 13 amino acids. The CDR3 protein is CASSLDLVQPQHF. CDR3 DNA sequence: TGTGCCAGCAGCTTAGATCTCGTGCAGCCCCAGCATTTT.

This chain uses TRBV2 with TRBJ2-7, with 8 bases identical to TRBD1. The V gene's germline CDR1 is SNHLY and CDR2 FYNNEI. J was trimmed by 0 bases and V by 8 bases; bases with no gene match: 3. The CDR3 length is 13 residues. CDR3 sequence (DNA): TGTGCCAGCTTCGACAGGGGCTCCTACGAGCAGTACTTC. It translates to CASFDRGSYEQYF.

The CDR3 reads CASSHGPYNSGGVRDTQYF. CDR3 nucleotides: TGCGCCAGCAGCCATGGCCCTTATAATAGCGGGGGAGTCAGAGATACGCAGTATTTT. The chain links TRBV4-1 to TRBJ2-3, with 9 bases matching TRBD2. The ends lost 3 bases at V and 5 bases at J; junction bases unmatched: 18. Germline V CDR1 and CDR2: MGHRA, YSYEKL. The CDR3 spans 19 residues.

The rearrangement uses TRBV27 and TRBJ2-3; D is possibly TRBD2 (7 bases). The CDR3 extends over 16 amino acids. Per the germline V gene, CDR1 is MNHEY and CDR2 is SMNVEV (reference sequence). Between the trimmed V and J ends, which lost 6 bases and 2 bases, there was a span of 18 bases. In DNA, the CDR3 is TGTGCCAGCAGCCAGCTAGGCGGGGGCCCCACAGATACGCAGTATTTT. Its translation is CASSQLGGGPTDTQYF.

The chain couples TRBV5-1 to TRBJ1-1, with TRBD1 as a possible D gene (5 bases). V lost 2 bases to trimming and J lost 7 bases, with 15 bases between them. This CDR3 contains 14 residues. Germline values: CDR1 SGHRS, CDR2 YFSETQ. The CDR3 nucleotides are TGCGCCAGCAGCTTAACGGGGGAGCGAAGTGAAGCTTTCTTT. Residues: CASSLTGERSEAFF.

The chain recombines TRBV6-6 with TRBJ1-2; 10 bases align to TRBD1. The V and J ends lost 5 bases and 1 base, in that order; junction bases with no gene match: 10. The CDR3 extends over 17 amino acids. Germline lookup yields CDR1 MNHNY and CDR2 SVGAGI (reference sequence). The CDR3 DNA follows: TGTGCCAGCAGTCACAGGGTGTGGGACAGGGGTAACTATGGCTACACCTTC. It encodes CASSHRVWDRGNYGYTF.

The genes are TRBV6-5 and TRBJ1-2; TRBD1 matches 8 bases. Trimming removed 6 bases from V and 8 bases from J; junction bases left unmatched: 14. The CDR3 runs to 15 residues. Germline assignment: CDR1 MNHEY and CDR2 SVGAGI. The CDR3 nucleotides read TGTGCCAGCAGGGCCCGGGACAGGAAAGGCGGGGGCTACACCTTC. The encoded protein is CASRARDRKGGGYTF.